Each of the 28 T cell receptor beta chains below was sequenced from the same sample in a study of blood T cell repertoires in COVID-19. Assay: immunoSEQ multiplex PCR; the TCRdb copy retains only in-frame clones and omits some. Of under 300,000 clones listed, roughly 85% are singletons. Sequenced sample: peripheral blood. Receptors originate from a woman between 45 and 60 years old who had recovered from COVID-19.

This chain links TRBV6-5 with TRBJ2-1; D is perhaps TRBD2 (5 bases). Germline loops: CDR1 MNHEY, CDR2 SVGAGI. Trimming took 6 bases from V and 2 from J, leaving 11 bases between them. The CDR3 length is 14 residues. The CDR3 DNA sequence: TGTGCCAGCAGAACGGGAATAGCCTACAATGAGCAGTTCTTC. This sequence encodes CASRTGIAYNEQFF.

The V gene is TRBV7-9, the J gene TRBJ2-7, with 11 bases aligning to TRBD1. Germline V gene data show CDR1 as SEHNR and CDR2 as FQNEAQ (reference sequence). The trim removed 5 bases at V and 4 bases at J, leaving 4 bases unmatched. The CDR3 runs 14 residues. CDR3 loop: CASSQGTGGYEQYF. In nucleotides, the CDR3 is TGTGCCAGCAGCCAAGGGACAGGGGGGTACGAGCAGTACTTC.

This chain joins TRBV5-1 and TRBJ1-1; TRBD1 might be the D (5 bases). V was trimmed by 4 bases and J by 1 base, leaving 17 bases between them. Germline-derived CDR1 and CDR2 are SGHRS and YFSETQ. The CDR3 totals 16 residues. The CDR3 loop reads CASSPSAGRTNTEAFF. CDR3 coding DNA: TGCGCCAGCAGCCCTTCGGCGGGACGGACGAACACTGAAGCTTTCTTT.

V usage is TRBV10-2 and J usage is TRBJ2-7, with 11 bases identical to TRBD1. The germline V gene encodes CDR1 WSHSY and CDR2 SAAADI. After removal of 5 bases from V and 3 bases from J, the junction contained 12 bases not matched to a gene. The length of the CDR3 is 17 residues. For the CDR3, the DNA is TGCGCCAGCAGTACGGGACAGGGGGTGGAGGGGTTCTACGAGCAGTACTTC. Translating gives CASSTGQGVEGFYEQYF.

The chain is built from TRBV5-6 and TRBJ2-2, with D perhaps TRBD1 (6 bases). V was shortened by 0 bases and J by 5 bases, with 23 bases between the two germline ends. This CDR3 contains 19 residues. Germline CDR1 SGHDT, CDR2 YYEEEE. The CDR3 DNA reads as TGTGCCAGCAGCTTGGCAGGGGCAAGGGGACATACCAAAACCGGGGAGCTGTTTTTT. Translating gives CASSLAGARGHTKTGELFF.

This clone has more than one count but fewer than ten. This sequence joins TRBV7-2 and TRBJ2-7; 11 bases match TRBD2. CDR3 length equals 14 residues. Unmatched junction bases numbered 3, after V lost 2 bases and J lost 6 bases. Germline V gene sequence: CDR1 SGHTA, CDR2 FQGNSA. This CDR3 reads CASSLLAGGPEQYF. Here the CDR3 DNA reads TGTGCCAGCAGCTTATTAGCGGGGGGGCCCGAGCAGTACTTC.

The chain recombines TRBV9 with TRBJ1-5; D not certain. The germline CDR1 and CDR2 sequences are SGDLS and YYNGEE. With 0 bases removed from V and 3 bases from J, the gap between germline ends came to 10 bases. CDR3 length: 15 amino acids. For the CDR3, the DNA is TGTGCCAGCAGCGTAGGTACGGGTTTCAATCAGCCCCAGCATTTT. This codes for CASSVGTGFNQPQHF.

The CDR3 DNA reads TGTGCCAGCAGCAAAGAAGGGCCGGCAGGACAGCCTCAGCGGCGCAATCAGCCCCAGCATTTT. Protein: CASSKEGPAGQPQRRNQPQHF. The V call is TRBV21-1, the J call TRBJ1-5; no DNA check was done on the table's D call, TRBD1. TRBV21-1 is tagged as a pseudogene. The CDR3 is 21 amino acids.

The chain has TRBV29-1 and TRBJ1-2, with TRBD1 matching 9 bases. Looked up from germline, CDR1 is SQVTM and CDR2 is ANQGSEA. This CDR3 contains 13 residues. V dropped 7 bases and J dropped 4; count of bases not matched to a gene: 7. The CDR3 loop reads CSAGDRESYGYTF. The CDR3 region has the DNA TGCAGCGCCGGGGACAGGGAATCCTATGGCTACACCTTC.

The V call is TRBV6-5, the J call TRBJ2-1; D unresolved. The germline V gene has CDR1 MNHEY and CDR2 SVGAGI. The CDR3 contains 13 residues. Trimming removed 10 bases at V and 0 bases at J, with 10 bases between. The CDR3 reads CATSYSSYNEQFF. CDR3 sequence (DNA): TGTGCCACTTCATACAGCTCCTACAATGAGCAGTTCTTC.

This clone was picked up a small number of times. The chain carries TRBV3-1 (or the pseudogene TRBV3-2) and TRBJ1-5; D gene uncertain. The V gene lost 0 bases and the J gene lost 1 base, with 10 bases spanning the gap. This CDR3 region has 16 residues. The germline V gene encodes CDR1 LGHDT and CDR2 YNNKEL (reference sequence). The CDR3 sequence is CASSQDSGLSNQPQHF. Written as DNA, the CDR3 is TGTGCCAGCAGCCAAGATTCGGGGTTAAGCAATCAGCCCCAGCATTTT.

The genes are TRBV30 and TRBJ1-6; D is uncertain. V gave up 0 bases and J gave up 1 base, with 7 bases separating them. The CDR3 loop spans 15 amino acids. Per germline, CDR1 GTSNPN and CDR2 SVGIG (reference sequence). The CDR3 reads CAWSVRVSYNSPLHF. The CDR3 DNA reads TGTGCCTGGAGTGTACGGGTGTCCTATAATTCACCCCTCCACTTT. Complete variable domain (other parts from reference TRBV30 and TRBJ1-6): SQTIHQWPATLVQPVGSPLSLECTVEGTSNPNLYWYRQAAGRGLQLLFYSVGIGQISSEVPQNLSASRPQDRQFILSSKKLLLSDSGFYLCAWSVRVSYNSPLHFGNGTRLTVT.

In DNA, the CDR3 is TGTGCCAGCAGCTTGGCCTTGACAGCCTGGGAGCAGTACTTC. Protein: CASSLALTAWEQYF. The gene calls are TRBV5-6 and TRBJ2-7; D possibly corresponds to TRBD1 (5 bases). This CDR3 spans 14 amino acids. Trimming removed 0 bases at V and 7 bases at J, with 14 bases between. Germline V lookup: CDR1 SGHDT, CDR2 YYEEEE.

The chain is built from TRBV5-8 and TRBJ1-5; 7 nucleotides align to TRBD1. CDR1 SGHTS and CDR2 YDEGEE come from the germline V gene. There are 15 residues in the CDR3. V lost 5 bases to trimming and J lost 1 base; unmatched junction nucleotides: 6. Here the CDR3 reads CASRFGTVSNQPQHF. DNA for the CDR3: TGTGCCAGCAGGTTCGGGACAGTCAGCAATCAGCCCCAGCATTTT.

The rearrangement links TRBV7-2 to TRBJ2-3, with a weak D call TRBD2 (5 bases). This CDR3 contains 14 residues. Germline CDR1 is SGHTA and CDR2 is FQGNSA. Trimming pared 1 base from V and 4 bases from J, leaving 9 bases between. DNA of the CDR3: TGTGCCAGCAGCTTAGGCCTAGCCCCAGATACGCAGTATTTT. This codes for CASSLGLAPDTQYF.

The gene calls are TRBV12-3 or TRBV12-4 and TRBJ1-5; D not resolved. V was trimmed by 7 bases and J by 2 bases, leaving 6 bases between them. The CDR3 is made up of 12 amino acids. CDR3 bases: TGTGCCAGCACCGGGGGCAATCAGCCCCAGCATTTT. It specifies CASTGGNQPQHF.

The V call is TRBV7-2, the J call TRBJ2-6, with 9 bases aligning to TRBD1. The trim removed 6 bases at V and 7 bases at J, leaving 7 bases unmatched. Per germline, CDR1 SGHTA and CDR2 FQGNSA. CDR3 length equals 15 residues. The CDR3 sequence is CASSYGTGKANVLTF. Written as DNA, the CDR3 is TGTGCCAGCAGTTACGGGACAGGGAAAGCCAACGTCCTGACTTTC.

The V and J genes are TRBV30 and TRBJ1-5; D call uncertain. CDR1 and CDR2 from the germline V gene are GTSNPN and SVGIG (reference sequence). The V end was cut by 2 bases, the J end by 3 bases, with 8 bases between. The CDR3 is 13 amino acids. CDR3 loop: CAWSRGNNQPQHF. In DNA, the CDR3 is TGTGCCTGGAGTCGGGGAAACAATCAGCCCCAGCATTTT.

The sample holds one count of this clone. The chain combines TRBV6-5 with TRBJ2-1, with D unclear. The germline V gene has CDR1 MNHEY and CDR2 SVGAGI. V was clipped by 4 bases and J by 0 bases, with 7 bases between them. The CDR3 is made up of 14 amino acids. The CDR3 region is CASSWSSSYNEQFF. In DNA, the CDR3 is TGTGCCAGCAGTTGGAGTAGCTCCTACAATGAGCAGTTCTTC.

The chain recombines TRBV6-4 with TRBJ2-2; weak D call: TRBD1 (6 bases). V was shortened by 3 bases and J by 1 base, with 6 bases between the two germline ends. The CDR3 is 14 amino acids. Germline CDR1 is MRHNA and CDR2 is SNTAGT. The CDR3, as DNA: TGTGCCAGCAGTGAGGGACAGAACACCGGGGAGCTGTTTTTT. It translates to CASSEGQNTGELFF.

The chain is built from TRBV3-1 (or the pseudogene TRBV3-2) and TRBJ1-2; 7 nucleotides match TRBD1. The CDR3 has 18 amino acids. Trimming cost V 1 base and J 8 bases; bases outside gene matches: 19. CDR1 and CDR2 from the germline V gene are LGHDT and YNNKEL (reference sequence). The CDR3 sequence: CASSQGYVTGQLRGGYTF. The CDR3 nucleotides are TGTGCCAGCAGCCAAGGCTACGTTACGGGACAGCTTCGTGGGGGCTACACCTTC.

This clone was seen more than once but under ten times. The chain employs TRBV4-2 and TRBJ2-1; 10 bases agree with TRBD2. The CDR3 loop spans 15 amino acids. Germline V gene sequence: CDR1 LGHNA, CDR2 YNFKEQ. With V trimmed by 0 bases and J by 5 bases, 1 base remained unmatched. The CDR3 loop reads CASSQELAGNNEQFF. The CDR3 DNA reads as TGTGCCAGCAGCCAAGAACTAGCGGGAAACAATGAGCAGTTCTTC.

This clone came up a few times. The chain couples TRBV28 to TRBJ1-5, with 8 bases identical to TRBD1. There are 15 residues in the CDR3. Germline CDR1 is MDHEN and CDR2 is SYDVKM. Unmatched junction bases numbered 7, after V lost 7 bases and J lost 2 bases. The CDR3 nucleotides read TGTGCCAGCACTCAGGGGGCGGGGGGCAATCAGCCCCAGCATTTT. It translates to CASTQGAGGNQPQHF.

V is TRBV11-2 and J is TRBJ2-1; 13 positions match TRBD2. The V gene's germline CDR1 is SGHAT and CDR2 FQNNGV. This CDR3 comprises 15 residues. Trimming removed 7 bases from V and 7 bases from J; junction bases left unmatched: 7. CDR3 in amino acids: CASTILAGGPNEQFF. For the CDR3, the DNA is TGTGCCAGCACCATACTAGCGGGGGGGCCTAATGAGCAGTTCTTC.

The rearrangement links TRBV19 to TRBJ2-3; 9 nucleotides agree with TRBD1. CDR3 length equals 15 residues. Looked up from germline, CDR1 is LNHDA and CDR2 is SQIVND (reference sequence). V was pared by 5 bases and J by 2 bases, with 5 bases of the junction left unmatched. CDR3 sequence: CASSPDRGYTDTQYF. CDR3 sequence (DNA): TGTGCCAGTAGTCCAGACAGGGGGTACACAGATACGCAGTATTTT.

The rearrangement uses TRBV28 and TRBJ1-6; 8 bases are a match to TRBD1. Germline trimming cut 2 bases from V and 6 bases from J; bases unmatched to any gene: 9. Looked up from germline, CDR1 is MDHEN and CDR2 is SYDVKM. This CDR3 region has 17 residues. In DNA, the CDR3 is TGTGCCAGCAGTTTAGGGTCAGGGGGCGCTTTTAATTCACCCCTCCACTTT. Its translation is CASSLGSGGAFNSPLHF.

V usage is TRBV6-2 or TRBV6-3 and J usage is TRBJ1-5, with D possibly matching TRBD1 (6 bases). V was trimmed by 5 bases and J by 0 bases, leaving 14 bases between them. Germline CDR1 and CDR2: MNHEY and SVGEGT. There are 16 residues in the CDR3. CDR3 residues: CASSSRRTDSNQPQHF. The CDR3 bases are TGTGCCAGCAGTAGCCGGAGGACAGATAGCAATCAGCCCCAGCATTTT.

The V gene is TRBV4-3, the J gene TRBJ2-5; 8 bases map to TRBD2. There are 16 residues in the CDR3. The V and J ends lost 0 bases and 5 bases, in that order; junction bases with no gene match: 8. Germline V gene data show CDR1 as LGHNA and CDR2 as YSLEER. In DNA, the CDR3 is TGCGCCAGCAGCCAAGATCGGAGCGGGGGACTGGAGACCCAGTACTTC. Encoded protein: CASSQDRSGGLETQYF.